Listed below are T cell receptor beta chains from one sample, sequenced in a study of cytomegalovirus exposure and HLA in healthy donors. TCRdb keeps only in-frame clones here, not all; method: immunoSEQ multiplex PCR. Of under 200,000 clones in the sample, roughly 73% were seen once. The sequenced sample consisted of PBMCs. These receptors were collected from a male donor in good health and CMV-seronegative. Each CDR3 is given without its conserved first and last residue. Fields, in order: J gene, clone size, V gene, CDR3 protein. Clone sizes are given selectively: once, few, many, or a class where the clone is expanded.

j_gene: TRBJ1-1
abundance: .
v_gene: TRBV7-6
CDR3aa: ASSWGDGNTEAF

j_gene: TRBJ2-7
abundance: .
v_gene: TRBV6-5
CDR3aa: ASSYSRGQSSYEQY

j_gene: TRBJ1-1
abundance: .
v_gene: TRBV6-6
CDR3aa: ASSYSTGEPF

j_gene: TRBJ2-3
abundance: .
v_gene: TRBV7-6
CDR3aa: ASSWLADTQY

j_gene: TRBJ1-2
abundance: few
v_gene: TRBV5-1
CDR3aa: ASRGGAYGYT

j_gene: TRBJ2-1
abundance: once
v_gene: TRBV5-1
CDR3aa: ASSLAGGPGHEQF

j_gene: TRBJ2-1
abundance: .
v_gene: TRBV14
CDR3aa: ASSQGLGGGSHNEQF

j_gene: TRBJ1-3
abundance: .
v_gene: TRBV9
CDR3aa: ASSVGQDSGNTIY

j_gene: TRBJ1-5
abundance: .
v_gene: TRBV19
CDR3aa: ASTLTGTFGQPQH

j_gene: TRBJ2-5
abundance: once
v_gene: TRBV7-9
CDR3aa: ASSSREGVAETQY